This passage covers 13 T cell receptor beta chains from one sample sequenced in a study of cytomegalovirus exposure and HLA in healthy donors. Researchers ran the PCR with 60 Vbeta and 13 Jbeta primers. Repertoires were generated with immunoSEQ multiplex PCR, while TCRdb's copy carries only in-frame clones and drops some. In the table there are about 170,000 clones, about 80% of which are singletons. Sequencing input: PBMCs. These TCRs come from a female donor in good health and CMV-seronegative.

This clone was observed a few times. The V gene is TRBV10-3, the J gene TRBJ2-1; 7 positions match TRBD2. The V gene's germline CDR1 is ENHRY and CDR2 SYGVKD. V trimming: 8 bases; J trimming: 5 bases; junction bases outside the gene matches: 3. This CDR3 spans 12 amino acids. The CDR3, as DNA: TGTGCCATCGGAGCGGGGAACAATGAGCAGTTCTTC. This translates into CAIGAGNNEQFF.

This clone has a handful of counts. The chain employs TRBV5-4 and TRBJ2-7, with 12 bases that match TRBD2. After removal of 6 bases from V and 6 bases from J, the junction contained 7 bases not matched to a gene. This CDR3 is built from 14 residues. Germline V CDR1 and CDR2: SGHNT, YYREEE (reference sequence). In nucleotides, the CDR3 is TGTGCCAGCATCCCTAGCGGGGGGGCCTCCGAGCAGTACTTC. Protein product: CASIPSGGASEQYF. Supplemented by reference TRBV5-4 and TRBJ2-7, the full variable domain reads ETGVTQSPTHLIKTRGQQVTLRCSSQSGHNTVSWYQQALGQGPQFIFQYYREEENGRGNFPPRFSGLQFPNYSSELNVNALELDDSALYLCASIPSGGASEQYFGPGTRLTVT.

The chain uses TRBV6-4 and TRBJ2-7; TRBD2 aligns across 11 bases. Looked up from germline, CDR1 is MRHNA and CDR2 is SNTAGT. CDR3 length equals 15 residues. V trimming: 10 bases; J trimming: 1 base; junction bases outside the gene matches: 9. CDR3 residues: CAISTSGSRSYEQYF. The CDR3 DNA sequence: TGTGCCATCTCCACTAGCGGGAGCCGGTCCTACGAGCAGTACTTC.

On this clone itself: This sample also contains other DNA sequences that code for the same CDR3. J is TRBJ2-3 and V is TRBV5-1, with D maybe TRBD1 (6 bases). Looked up from germline, CDR1 is SGHRS and CDR2 is YFSETQ. Trimming shortened V by 0 bases and J by 4 bases, and 6 bases separated the two germline ends. This CDR3 is built from 13 residues. The CDR3 here is CASSLGGPDTQYF. Here the CDR3 DNA reads TGCGCCAGCAGCTTGGGGGGGCCAGATACGCAGTATTTT.

This clone was counted a few times. The gene calls are TRBV5-4 and TRBJ2-3; TRBD2 matches 11 bases. The CDR3 contains 15 residues. V shed 3 bases, J shed 6 bases, and the junction held 6 bases outside the gene matches. The germline V gene has CDR1 SGHNT and CDR2 YYREEE (reference sequence). In DNA, the CDR3 is TGTGCCAGCAGCTCGACCGGGACTAGCGGCGATACGCAGTATTTT. Protein product: CASSSTGTSGDTQYF. Drawing the rest from reference TRBV5-4 and TRBJ2-3, the complete variable domain is ETGVTQSPTHLIKTRGQQVTLRCSSQSGHNTVSWYQQALGQGPQFIFQYYREEENGRGNFPPRFSGLQFPNYSSELNVNALELDDSALYLCASSSTGTSGDTQYFGPGTRLTVL.

The CDR3: CASSQTVHEQYF. The CDR3, as DNA: TGTGCCAGCAGCCAGACAGTCCACGAGCAGTACTTC. The genes are TRBV6-5 and TRBJ2-7, with D perhaps matching TRBD1 (5 bases). Germline V gene data show CDR1 as MNHEY and CDR2 as SVGAGI. The CDR3 has 12 residues. V was clipped by 6 bases and J by 5 bases, with 11 bases between them.

This rearrangement joins TRBV10-3 to TRBJ2-7, with TRBD1 matching 8 bases. The V segment lost 6 bases and the J segment 3 bases; nucleotides outside the gene matches: 7. This CDR3 has 14 amino acids. The germline V gene encodes CDR1 ENHRY and CDR2 SYGVKD. The DNA of the CDR3 is TGTGCCATCAGGCCCGAGACAGGGGTCTACGAGCAGTACTTC. Translated: CAIRPETGVYEQYF.

The CDR3, as DNA: TGTGCCTGGGAGGACGGGGGGAACACTGAAGCTTTCTTT. It codes for CAWEDGGNTEAFF. J is TRBJ1-1 and V is TRBV30; a weak D match, TRBD1 (5 bases). This CDR3 is built from 13 residues. The ends were cut back, 5 bases at V and 1 base at J, with 11 bases in the middle. CDR1 GTSNPN and CDR2 SVGIG come from the germline V gene (reference sequence).

In its sample, this clone was seen a few times. This chain connects TRBV5-5 to TRBJ2-7; D may be TRBD2 (6 bases). V lost 5 bases and J 3 bases, leaving 18 bases between the germline ends. The germline gives CDR1 SGHKS, CDR2 YYEKEE (reference sequence). The CDR3 loop spans 15 amino acids. CDR3 residues: CASREGMDGSYEQYF. CDR3 sequence (DNA): TGTGCCAGCAGGGAGGGGATGGACGGGAGCTACGAGCAGTACTTC.

The gene calls are TRBV4-1 and TRBJ1-3; no clear D. The V gene's germline CDR1 is MGHRA and CDR2 YSYEKL. The CDR3 runs 16 residues. Trimming shortened V by 7 bases and J by 0 bases, and 16 bases separated the two germline ends. The CDR3 sequence is CASTRGADYSGNTIYF. CDR3 DNA: TGCGCCAGCACTCGCGGTGCGGATTACTCTGGAAACACCATATATTTT.

CDR3 sequence reads: CASSQGAVQETQYF. CDR3 DNA: TGTGCCAGCAGCCAGGGAGCGGTCCAAGAGACCCAGTACTTC. V is TRBV4-2 and J is TRBJ2-5, with D possibly being TRBD2 (5 bases). With 3 bases removed from V and 1 base from J, the gap between germline ends came to 9 bases. This CDR3 spans 14 amino acids. Germline V gene sequence: CDR1 LGHNA, CDR2 YNFKEQ.

This CDR3 is CASSIPVSGGLQYF. For the CDR3, the DNA is TGTGCCAGTAGTATCCCCGTCAGCGGGGGGCTGCAGTATTTT. The chain links TRBV19 to TRBJ2-3, with 9 bases identical to TRBD2. With 3 bases clipped from V and 11 bases from J, the junction kept 9 bases outside the gene matches. From germline, CDR1 is LNHDA and CDR2 SQIVND (reference sequence). CDR3 length: 14 amino acids.

This clone was counted a single time. The V call is TRBV27, the J call TRBJ2-2; D is undetermined. The CDR3 runs to 15 residues. V dropped 3 bases and J dropped 0 bases, with 8 bases sitting between them. CDR1 MNHEY and CDR2 SMNVEV come from the germline V gene (reference sequence). The CDR3 DNA reads TGTGCCAGCAGTTTTTACTCCGCGAACACCGGGGAGCTGTTTTTT. This gives the protein CASSFYSANTGELFF.